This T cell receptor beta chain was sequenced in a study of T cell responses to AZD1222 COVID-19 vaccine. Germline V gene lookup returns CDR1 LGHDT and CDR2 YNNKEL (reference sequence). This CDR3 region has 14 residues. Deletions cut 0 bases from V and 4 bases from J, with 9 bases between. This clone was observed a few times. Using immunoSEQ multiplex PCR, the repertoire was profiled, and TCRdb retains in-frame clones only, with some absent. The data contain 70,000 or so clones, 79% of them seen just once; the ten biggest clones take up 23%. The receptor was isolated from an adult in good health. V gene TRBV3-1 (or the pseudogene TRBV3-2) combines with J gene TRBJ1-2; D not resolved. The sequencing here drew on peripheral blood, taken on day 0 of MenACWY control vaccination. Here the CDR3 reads CASSQDSGGYGYTF. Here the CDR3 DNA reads TGTGCCAGCAGCCAAGATTCGGGCGGCTATGGCTACACCTTC.